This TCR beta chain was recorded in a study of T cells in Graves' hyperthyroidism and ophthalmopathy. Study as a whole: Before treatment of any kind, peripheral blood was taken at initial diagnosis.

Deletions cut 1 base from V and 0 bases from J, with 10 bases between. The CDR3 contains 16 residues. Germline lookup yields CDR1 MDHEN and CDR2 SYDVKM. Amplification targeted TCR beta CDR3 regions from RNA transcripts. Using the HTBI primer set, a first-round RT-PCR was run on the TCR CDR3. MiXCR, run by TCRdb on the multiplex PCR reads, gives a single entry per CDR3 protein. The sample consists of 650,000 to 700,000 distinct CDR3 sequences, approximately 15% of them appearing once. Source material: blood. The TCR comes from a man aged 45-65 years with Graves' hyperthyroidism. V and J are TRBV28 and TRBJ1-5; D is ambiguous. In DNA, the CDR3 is TGTGCCAGCAGTTTATACCGAACAAGTAGCAATCAGCCCCAGCATTTT. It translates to CASSLYRTSSNQPQHF.